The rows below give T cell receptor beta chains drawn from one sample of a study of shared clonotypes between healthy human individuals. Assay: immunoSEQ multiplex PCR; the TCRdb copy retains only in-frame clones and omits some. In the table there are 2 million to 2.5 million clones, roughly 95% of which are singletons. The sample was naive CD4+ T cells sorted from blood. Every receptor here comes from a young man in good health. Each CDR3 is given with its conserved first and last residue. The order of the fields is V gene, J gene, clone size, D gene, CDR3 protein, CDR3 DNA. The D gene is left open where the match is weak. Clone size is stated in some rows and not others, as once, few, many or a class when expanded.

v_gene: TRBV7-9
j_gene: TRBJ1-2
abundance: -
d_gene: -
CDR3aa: CASSPPTGGYGYTF
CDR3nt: TGTGCCAGCAGCCCACCGACAGGTGGGTATGGCTACACCTTC

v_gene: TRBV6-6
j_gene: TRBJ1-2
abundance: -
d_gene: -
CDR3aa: CASRHLGGNGYTF
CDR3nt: TGTGCCAGCAGACATTTAGGTGGGAATGGCTACACCTTC

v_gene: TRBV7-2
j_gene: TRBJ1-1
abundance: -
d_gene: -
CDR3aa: CASSPEGFGAEAFF
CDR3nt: TGTGCCAGCAGCCCCGAAGGTTTCGGCGCTGAAGCTTTCTTT

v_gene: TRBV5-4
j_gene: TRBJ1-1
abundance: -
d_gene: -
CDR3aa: CASSRRGGTEAFF
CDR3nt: TGTGCCAGCAGCCGGAGGGGTGGGACTGAAGCTTTCTTT

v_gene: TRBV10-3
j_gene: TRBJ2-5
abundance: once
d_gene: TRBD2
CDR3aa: CAISGTSGMETQYF
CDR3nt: TGTGCCATCAGTGGGACTAGCGGGATGGAGACCCAGTACTTC

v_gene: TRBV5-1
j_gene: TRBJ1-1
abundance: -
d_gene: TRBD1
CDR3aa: CASSPNRGGTEAFF
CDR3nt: TGCGCCAGCAGCCCGAACAGGGGAGGCACTGAAGCTTTCTTT

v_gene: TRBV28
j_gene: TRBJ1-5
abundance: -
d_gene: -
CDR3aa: CASSSPDSYSNQPQHF
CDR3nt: TGTGCCAGCAGTTCCCCGGACAGCTATAGCAATCAGCCCCAGCATTTT

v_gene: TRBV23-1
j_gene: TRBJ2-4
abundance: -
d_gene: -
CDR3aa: CASSGRGRKNIQYF
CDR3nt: TGCGCCAGCAGTGGACGGGGCCGGAAAAACATTCAGTACTTC

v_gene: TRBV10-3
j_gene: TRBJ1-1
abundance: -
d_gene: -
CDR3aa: CASSGTNTEAFF
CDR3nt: TGTGCCAGCTCCGGCACGAACACTGAAGCTTTCTTT

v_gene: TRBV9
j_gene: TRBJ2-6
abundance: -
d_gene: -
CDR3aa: CASSASNPGSGANVLTF
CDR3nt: TGTGCCAGCAGCGCCAGTAACCCAGGATCTGGGGCCAACGTCCTGACTTTC

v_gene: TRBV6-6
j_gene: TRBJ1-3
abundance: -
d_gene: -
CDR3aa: CASTPIGSGNTIYF
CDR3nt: TGTGCCAGCACCCCCATAGGGTCGGGAAACACCATATATTTT

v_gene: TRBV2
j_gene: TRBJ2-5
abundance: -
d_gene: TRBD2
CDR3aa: CASSVRTSQETQYF
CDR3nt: TGTGCCAGCAGTGTTAGGACTAGCCAAGAGACCCAGTACTTC

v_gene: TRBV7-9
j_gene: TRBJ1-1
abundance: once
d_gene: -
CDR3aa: CASSLGQKNTEAFF
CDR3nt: TGTGCCAGCAGCCTCGGACAGAAGAACACTGAAGCTTTCTTT

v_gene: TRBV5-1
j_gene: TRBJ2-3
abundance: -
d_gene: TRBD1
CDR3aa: CASSYASGTGGTDTQYF
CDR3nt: TGCGCCAGCAGTTACGCGTCGGGGACAGGGGGCACAGATACGCAGTATTTT

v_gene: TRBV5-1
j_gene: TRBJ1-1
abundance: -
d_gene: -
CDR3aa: CASSLAPGSMNTEAFF
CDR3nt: TGCGCCAGCAGCTTGGCCCCTGGATCAATGAACACTGAAGCTTTCTTT

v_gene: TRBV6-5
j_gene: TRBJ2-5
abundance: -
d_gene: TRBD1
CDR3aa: CASSLGGTGFGETQYF
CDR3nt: TGTGCCAGCAGTTTGGGCGGGACAGGGTTCGGAGAGACCCAGTACTTC

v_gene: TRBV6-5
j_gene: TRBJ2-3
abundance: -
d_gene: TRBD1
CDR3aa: CASSYKGTGRTDTQYF
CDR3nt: TGTGCCAGCAGTTACAAGGGGACAGGGAGGACAGATACGCAGTATTTT

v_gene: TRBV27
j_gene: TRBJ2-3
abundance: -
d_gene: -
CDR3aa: CASSSQSGSPGTDTQYF
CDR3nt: TGTGCCAGCAGTTCTCAATCGGGGAGCCCTGGCACAGATACGCAGTATTTT

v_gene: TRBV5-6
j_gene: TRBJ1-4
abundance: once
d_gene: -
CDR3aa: CASSFYLSEDNEKLFF
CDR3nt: TGTGCCAGCAGCTTTTATCTCAGCGAAGATAATGAAAAACTGTTTTTT

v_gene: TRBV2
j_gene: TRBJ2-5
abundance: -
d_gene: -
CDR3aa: CASSDAGRWAETQYF
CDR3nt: TGTGCCAGCAGTGATGCAGGCCGCTGGGCAGAGACCCAGTACTTC

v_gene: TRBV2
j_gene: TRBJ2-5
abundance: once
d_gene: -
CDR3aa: CASTVDRSQETQYF
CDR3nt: TGTGCCAGCACTGTGGACCGGAGCCAAGAGACCCAGTACTTC

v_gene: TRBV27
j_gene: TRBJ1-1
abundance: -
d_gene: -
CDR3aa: CASSPEPWKNTEAFF
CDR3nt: TGTGCCAGCAGTCCGGAACCTTGGAAGAACACTGAAGCTTTCTTT

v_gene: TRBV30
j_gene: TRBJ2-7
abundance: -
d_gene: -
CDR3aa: CAWSVLGTEQYF
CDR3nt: TGTGCCTGGAGTGTATTAGGGACCGAGCAGTACTTC

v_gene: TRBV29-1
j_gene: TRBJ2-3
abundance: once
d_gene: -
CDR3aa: CSVPRGGSTDTQYF
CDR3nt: TGCAGCGTCCCGAGAGGCGGGAGCACAGATACGCAGTATTTT

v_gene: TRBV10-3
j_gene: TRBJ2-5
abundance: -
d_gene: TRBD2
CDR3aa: CAISVVAGETQYF
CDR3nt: TGTGCCATCAGTGTGGTAGCGGGAGAGACCCAGTACTTC

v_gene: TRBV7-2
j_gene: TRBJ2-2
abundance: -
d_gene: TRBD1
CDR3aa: CASSTRGWGSVELFF
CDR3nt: TGTGCCAGCAGCACCAGGGGGTGGGGTTCGGTGGAGCTGTTTTTT

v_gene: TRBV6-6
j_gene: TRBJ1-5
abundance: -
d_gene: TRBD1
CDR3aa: CASSFGQADQPQHF
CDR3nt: TGTGCCAGCAGTTTTGGACAGGCCGATCAGCCCCAGCATTTT

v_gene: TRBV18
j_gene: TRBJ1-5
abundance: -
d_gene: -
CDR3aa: CASSPSSQTFGQPQHF
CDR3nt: TGTGCCAGCTCACCATCCAGTCAGACGTTCGGACAGCCCCAGCATTTT

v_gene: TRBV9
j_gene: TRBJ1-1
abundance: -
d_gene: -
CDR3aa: CASSVQGVNTEAFF
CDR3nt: TGTGCCAGCAGCGTTCAGGGCGTAAACACTGAAGCTTTCTTT

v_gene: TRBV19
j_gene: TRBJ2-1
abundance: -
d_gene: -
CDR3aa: CASSRGPARGDNEQFF
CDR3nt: TGTGCCAGTAGTAGAGGTCCAGCAAGGGGGGACAATGAGCAGTTCTTC

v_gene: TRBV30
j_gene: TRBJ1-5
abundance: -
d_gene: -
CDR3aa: CAWSEGPRQPQHF
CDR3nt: TGTGCCTGGAGTGAAGGGCCCCGTCAGCCCCAGCATTTT

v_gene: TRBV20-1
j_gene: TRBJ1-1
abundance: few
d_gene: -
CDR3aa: CSAREAFF
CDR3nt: TGCAGTGCTAGAGAAGCTTTCTTT

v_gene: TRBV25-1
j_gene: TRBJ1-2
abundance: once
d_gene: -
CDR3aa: CASSPGHFNYGYTF
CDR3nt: TGTGCCAGCAGTCCGGGACACTTCAACTATGGCTACACCTTC

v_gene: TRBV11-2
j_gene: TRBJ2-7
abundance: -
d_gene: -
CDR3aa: CASSLAPGSYEQYF
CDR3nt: TGTGCCAGCAGCTTGGCCCCCGGCTCCTACGAGCAGTACTTC

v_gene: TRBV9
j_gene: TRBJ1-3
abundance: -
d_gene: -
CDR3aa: CASSVSDSLSGNTIYF
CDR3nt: TGTGCCAGCAGCGTCTCAGACAGCCTCTCTGGAAACACCATATATTTT

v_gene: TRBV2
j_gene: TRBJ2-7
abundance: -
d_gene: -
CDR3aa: CASRTASYEQYF
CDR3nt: TGTGCCAGCAGGACGGCGAGCTACGAGCAGTACTTC

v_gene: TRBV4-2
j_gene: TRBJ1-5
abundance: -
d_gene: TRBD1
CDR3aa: CASSPGTGGYLGNQPQHF
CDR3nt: TGTGCCAGCAGCCCAGGGACAGGGGGTTATCTCGGCAATCAGCCCCAGCATTTT

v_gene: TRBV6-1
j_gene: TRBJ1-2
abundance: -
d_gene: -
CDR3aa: CASSASGAFGYTF
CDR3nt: TGTGCCAGCAGTGCCTCGGGGGCTTTTGGCTACACCTTC

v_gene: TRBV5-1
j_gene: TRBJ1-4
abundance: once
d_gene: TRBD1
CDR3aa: CASRSAGGTNEKLFF
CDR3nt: TGCGCCAGTCGCTCCGCAGGGGGAACTAATGAAAAACTGTTTTTT

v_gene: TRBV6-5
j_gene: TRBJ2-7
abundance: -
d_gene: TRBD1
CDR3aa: CASSRQGGQGVEQYF
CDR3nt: TGTGCCAGCAGCCGTCAAGGGGGACAGGGTGTTGAGCAGTACTTC

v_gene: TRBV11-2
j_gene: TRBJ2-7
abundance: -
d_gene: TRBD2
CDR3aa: CASSSSLAGGPSEQYF
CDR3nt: TGTGCCAGCAGCTCCTCCCTAGCGGGAGGGCCCTCCGAGCAGTACTTC

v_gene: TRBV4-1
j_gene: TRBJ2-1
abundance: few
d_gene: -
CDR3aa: CASSQDVADVMGQFF
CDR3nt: TGCGCCAGCAGCCAAGACGTGGCTGACGTAATGGGGCAGTTCTTC

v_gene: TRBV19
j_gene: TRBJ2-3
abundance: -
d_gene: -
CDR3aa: CASSPQILSTDTQYF
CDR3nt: TGTGCCAGTAGTCCCCAGATCCTTAGCACAGATACGCAGTATTTT

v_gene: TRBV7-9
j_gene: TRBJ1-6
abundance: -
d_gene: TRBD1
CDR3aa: CASSGEGQGNSPLHF
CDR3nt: TGTGCCAGCAGCGGAGAGGGACAGGGTAATTCACCCCTCCACTTT

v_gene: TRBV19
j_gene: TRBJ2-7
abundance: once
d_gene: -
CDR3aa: CASSSPGKPSYEQYF
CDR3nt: TGTGCCAGTAGTTCTCCGGGGAAGCCTTCCTACGAGCAGTACTTC